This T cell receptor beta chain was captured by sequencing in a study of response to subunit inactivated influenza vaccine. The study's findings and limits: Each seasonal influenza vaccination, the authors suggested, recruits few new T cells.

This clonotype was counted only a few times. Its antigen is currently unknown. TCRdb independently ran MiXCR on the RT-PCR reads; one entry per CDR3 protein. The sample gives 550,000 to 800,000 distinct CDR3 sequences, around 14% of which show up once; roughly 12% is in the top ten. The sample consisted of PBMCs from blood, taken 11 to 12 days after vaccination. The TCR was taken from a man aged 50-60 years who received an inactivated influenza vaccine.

The CDR3 nucleotides are TGTGCCAGCAGCTTTCGAGTTAGCACAGATACGCAGTATTTT. Its protein is CASSFRVSTDTQYF. V usage is TRBV7-2 and J usage is TRBJ2-3; no clear D. CDR1 SGHTA and CDR2 FQGNSA come from the germline V gene. The CDR3 is made up of 14 amino acids. The V gene lost 3 bases and the J gene lost 0 bases, with 7 bases spanning the gap.